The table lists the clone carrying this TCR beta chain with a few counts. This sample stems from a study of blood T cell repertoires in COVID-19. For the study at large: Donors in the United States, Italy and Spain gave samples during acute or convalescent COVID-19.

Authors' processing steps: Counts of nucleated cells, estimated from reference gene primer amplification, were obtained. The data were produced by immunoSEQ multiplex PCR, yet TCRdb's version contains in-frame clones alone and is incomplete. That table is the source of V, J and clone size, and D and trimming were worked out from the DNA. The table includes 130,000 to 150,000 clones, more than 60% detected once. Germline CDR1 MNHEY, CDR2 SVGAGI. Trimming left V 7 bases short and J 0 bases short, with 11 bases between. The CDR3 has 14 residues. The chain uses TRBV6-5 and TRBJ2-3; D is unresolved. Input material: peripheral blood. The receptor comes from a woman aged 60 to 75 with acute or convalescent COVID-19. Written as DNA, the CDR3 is TGTGCCAGCACCCCGCGGAAGAGCACAGATACGCAGTATTTT. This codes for CASTPRKSTDTQYF.